A selection of T cell receptor beta chains follows, all from one sample in a study of blood T cell repertoires in COVID-19. Sequenced by immunoSEQ multiplex PCR; TCRdb stores in-frame clones only, minus some. In the table there are tens of thousands of clones, roughly 83% of which are singletons. The specimen sequenced was peripheral blood. These receptors were obtained from a man under 40 with COVID-19, enrolled during active disease. Both conserved end residues are trimmed from each CDR3.

J	length	V	CDR3
TRBJ1-5	12	TRBV6-2/TRBV6-3	ASSYTRDNQPQH
TRBJ1-2	9	TRBV7-3	ASSSSGETS
TRBJ1-2	15	TRBV7-9	ASSFSLDRETNYGYT
TRBJ1-2	13	TRBV6-6	ASSYPGQDGYGYT
TRBJ2-1	10	TRBV7-9	ASSRDKSLQF
TRBJ1-3	13	TRBV7-3	ASSLGQASGNTIY
TRBJ2-1	10	TRBV19	ATTKAPSEQF
TRBJ1-1	11	TRBV6-5	ASSYGQHKEAF
TRBJ1-2	12	TRBV6-5	ASSYSTTNYGYT
TRBJ2-3	12	TRBV2	ASIRNPSTDTQY
TRBJ1-5	12	TRBV6-5	ASRPGTLNQPQH
TRBJ2-7	13	TRBV14	ASSQAASRFYEQY
TRBJ1-3	12	TRBV25-1	ASSERSPENTIY
TRBJ2-7	13	TRBV19	ASREREGSSYEQY
TRBJ1-3	12	TRBV7-9	ASSLVASGNTIY
TRBJ2-1	13	TRBV5-4	ASSASDPGYNEQF
TRBJ2-7	11	TRBV6-5	ASHDRVIYEQY
TRBJ2-3	12	TRBV5-1	ASSPSAGADTQY
TRBJ2-3	12	TRBV4-2	ASSQELAGDTQY
TRBJ2-7	13	TRBV7-9	ASREPGLAAYEQY
TRBJ2-1	14	TRBV27	ASSFLGTSGSYEQF
TRBJ2-7	11	TRBV7-9	ASSLGTGLAQY
TRBJ1-4	12	TRBV9	ASSPGTTNEKLF
TRBJ1-4	11	TRBV12-3/TRBV12-4	ASRNRGNEKLF
TRBJ1-2	9	TRBV12-3/TRBV12-4	ASSLHSGYT
TRBJ1-5	13	TRBV5-5	ASSFLDGGNQPQH
TRBJ2-7	13	TRBV19	ASRRSTGSAYEQY
TRBJ2-7	11	TRBV2	ASRPGSSYEQY
TRBJ1-2	10	TRBV19	ASSTLRDGYT
TRBJ2-1	14	TRBV7-3	ASSRQREGSYNEQF
TRBJ1-4	12	TRBV13	ASSSRDIPEKLF
TRBJ2-1	13	TRBV6-4	ASSDEGLGYNEQF
TRBJ1-5	13	TRBV2	ASSYRRGSNQPQH
TRBJ1-1	11	TRBV18	ASSPSDTRGAF
TRBJ1-5	17	TRBV6-2/TRBV6-3	ASSYAPDRGRIGNQPQH
TRBJ1-1	12	TRBV27	ASSLKEGRTEAF